This T cell receptor (beta chain) stems from a study of blood T cells in healthy people across ages (dated by TCRdb to the mid-2010s). A note on the overall study: In model experiments, template switching captured roughly one uniquely barcoded TCR beta cDNA molecule for every two T cells. Using deep sequencing normalized with unique cDNA molecular identifiers, the study measured how TCR beta repertoire diversity changes with age. The donors were divided into four age groups: young (average approximately 15 years), middle-aged (around 37), aged (around 67) and long-lived (about 79). Donors of different ages were randomly distributed across sequencing lanes to avoid experimental bias. Using the same blood draw, the study looked at two additional independent replicas of 1 million unique cDNA reads for two donors, one aged 18 to 30 and the other aged 80 or older. The investigation overall reported the following: Conclusive comparison of naive and antigen-experienced compartments was prevented by the profiling of bulk unsorted PBMCs. Estimates of total diversity from one million sequenced T cells were regarded as lower bounds and underestimates. Observed TCR beta diversity per million T cells fell roughly linearly with age, and a significant reduction was already apparent by age roughly 41. There was a strong correlation between observed TCR beta diversity and the percentage of naive T cells measured by flow cytometry. Because donor CMV infection status was unknown, age-related changes in expanded clonotypes were potentially confounded. Compared with the aged group, more naive CD4+ T cells, fewer expanded clones and increased TCR diversity were shown by the long-lived group, suggesting age selection.

Systemically healthy Caucasian individuals from Russia, 35 to 40 in total and aged about 6 to 95 years, were included as donors. Each donor gave approximately 10 milliliters of peripheral blood, collected into EDTA-treated Vacutainer tubes. Ficoll-Paque density-gradient centrifugation was used to isolate PBMCs, with at least 6 million obtained per sample. Total RNA, at least 6 micrograms per sample, was extracted from PBMCs with Trizol reagent. For every donor, flow cytometry on a PBMC aliquot measured the percentage of naive CD45RAhigh/CD27high T cells. The library was made by 5' RACE. Sequencing relied on an Illumina HiSeq 2500. The second PCR ran for roughly 7 to 11 cycles and used a J-beta primer mix along with a sample-barcoded 5' primer. A template-switch 5' adaptor carrying 12 random nucleotides introduced a unique molecular identifier onto each TCR beta cDNA molecule. Each sample yielded at least 2.5 million CDR3-containing paired-end reads. First-strand cDNA synthesis was performed from all RNA using the Mint cDNA synthesis kit, with priming by a TRBC-specific oligonucleotide. Following uracil-DNA glycosylase treatment, all cDNA underwent a first 18-cycle PCR with the universal primers M1SS and BC2_uni_R. On the authors' methods: Each sample was normalized by randomly selecting 1 million high-quality reads, each carrying a distinct molecular identifier. Instead of being binned into consensus sequences, reads with shared molecular identifiers were discarded. CDR3 identification, clonotype clustering and error correction used MiTCR with a Q25 quality threshold and the strictest error-elimination algorithm. A nonparametric unseen species model using Euler transformation provided a lower-bound estimate of total TCR beta diversity. The raw public data were reprocessed by TCRdb itself: fastp quality trimming at Q25, MiXCR clonotype calling, in-frame beta chains only. Every entry covers one CDR3 protein and lists the most common genes and DNA from its rows. These V and J calls are TCRdb output, not the study's own analysis. This sample comprises approximately 1,100,000 distinct CDR3 sequences, 40% to 45% of them detected only once. Approximately 20% of the sample is in the top ten clones.

Concerning this clonotype: Its antigen specificity is not known. It has no much larger one-base neighbor in the sample; base qualities were not kept.

This sequence originates from a woman in her fifties or sixties in good health. Specimen: blood.

The DNA sequence is given as TGTGCCAGCAGCTTATGGTCCGGGAATGAGCAGTTCTTC. It specifies CASSLWSGNEQFF. The chain links TRBV7-2 with TRBJ2-1; no confident D gene assignment can be made. Trimming takes 2 bases from V and 7 bases from J, and the germline ends sit 9 bases apart. CDR1 and CDR2 are read off the germline V gene as SGHTA and FQGNSA. The CDR3 numbers 13 residues from cysteine through phenylalanine. Just CDR3 DNA is preserved here, 39 bases in frame from base 1.